A single T cell receptor beta chain is shown here with its context. This sample was included in a study of blood T cell repertoires in COVID-19. Some clones are missing from TCRdb's copy, which holds only in-frame ones; the method was immunoSEQ multiplex PCR. This table has about 140,000 clones, around four fifths appearing once. The clonotype originates from a human donor in a cohort sampled during active COVID-19. Sequencing input: peripheral blood.

For the CDR3, the DNA is TGTGCCAGCAGCCCACACGGGGAGGGAGAGACCCAGTACTTC. Translated: CASSPHGEGETQYF. The genes are TRBV9 and TRBJ2-5; 7 positions agree with TRBD2. The CDR3 spans 14 residues. Germline assignment: CDR1 SGDLS and CDR2 YYNGEE. V was clipped by 4 bases and J by 4 bases; unmatched bases: 7.